The rows below give T cell receptor beta chains drawn from one sample of a study of shared clonotypes between healthy human individuals. Assay used: immunoSEQ multiplex PCR; TCRdb lists only in-frame clones, some missing. Among 400,000 to 600,000 clones listed, about 96% were seen once. What was sequenced was naive CD4+ T cells sorted from blood. Source of these receptors: a woman in her twenties or thirties in good health. The conserved cysteine and the conserved F or W are not part of the CDR3 here.

cdr3_aa v_call
ASSLLNRGGGKTQY TRBV28
ASSSDSNQPQH TRBV7-9
SVRTGGTEAF TRBV29-1
ASSLTGSLGEQF TRBV7-6
ASSFRTGGASAGELF TRBV11-2
ASSTGTATNEKLF TRBV19
ASSYLAGADTQY TRBV11-2
ATDSPPYEQY TRBV28
ASSIEGRGLHAGYT TRBV19
ASSETGVYGYT TRBV10-2